Following are 25 T cell receptor beta chains from one sample sequenced in a study of OX40 agonist ivuxolimab in advanced cancers. Clones were read by immunoSEQ multiplex PCR, and TCRdb kept only the in-frame ones, dropping some. The sample has around 26,000 clones, around 80% seen once. The material sequenced was CD4+ or CD8+ T cells sorted from blood, taken in a trial of the OX40 agonist ivuxolimab. Every receptor here comes from an adult with an advanced solid tumor such as melanoma, head and neck, liver or kidney cancer.

The chain has TRBV6-4 and TRBJ2-5, with a weak D call TRBD2 (5 bases). There are 12 residues in the CDR3. Germline V gene lookup returns CDR1 MRHNA and CDR2 SNTAGT. Trimming removed 2 bases from V and 5 bases from J, with 6 bases in between. Here the CDR3 DNA reads TGTGCCAGCAGTGACCGAGGGGAGACCCAGTACTTC. As protein: CASSDRGETQYF.

The V gene is TRBV28, the J gene TRBJ1-5; no clear D. The CDR3 totals 11 residues. V gave up 6 bases and J gave up 11 bases, with 11 bases separating them. Germline loops: CDR1 MDHEN, CDR2 SYDVKM. The CDR3 nucleotides read TGTGCCAGCAGCCCAGGTTGGTCCCAGCATTTT. It translates to CASSPGWSQHF.

The rearrangement joins TRBV4-1 to TRBJ1-1; D is unclear. In germline, CDR1 is MGHRA, CDR2 YSYEKL. Trimming shortened V by 1 base and J by 5 bases, and 8 bases separated the two germline ends. The CDR3 consists of 13 residues. The CDR3 protein is CASSQAVITEAFF. CDR3 coding DNA: TGCGCCAGCAGCCAAGCGGTTATAACTGAAGCTTTCTTT.

The chain is built from TRBV2 and TRBJ1-1; D is unclear. V was clipped by 1 base and J by 4 bases, with 4 bases between them. The CDR3 is made up of 12 amino acids. Per the germline V gene, CDR1 is SNHLY and CDR2 is FYNNEI. The CDR3 DNA is TGTGCCAGCAGTGAAGTGGGCACTGAAGCTTTCTTT. Its protein is CASSEVGTEAFF.

The chain joins TRBV7-8 to TRBJ2-3; the D gene is possibly TRBD1 (6 bases). The CDR3 loop spans 14 amino acids. V was cut by 5 bases and J by 2 bases, with 11 bases left in between. Germline values: CDR1 SGHVS, CDR2 FQNEAQ. The CDR3 loop reads CASSRDIPTDTQYF. DNA of the CDR3: TGTGCCAGCAGCCGGGACATCCCCACAGATACGCAGTATTTT.

DNA of the CDR3: TGTGCCAGCAGCCCCGGGGCCACCGGGGAGCTGTTTTTT. Amino acids: CASSPGATGELFF. The gene calls are TRBV9 and TRBJ2-2, with D perhaps TRBD1 or TRBD2 (5 bases each). CDR3 length equals 13 residues. Germline V gene lookup returns CDR1 SGDLS and CDR2 YYNGEE. The germline V and J ends were trimmed by 4 bases and 4 bases, with 8 bases remaining between them. The variable domain in full, completed from reference TRBV9 and TRBJ2-2, reads DSGVTQTPKHLITATGQRVTLRCSPRSGDLSVYWYQQSLDQGLQFLIQYYNGEERAKGNILERFSAQQFPDLHSELNLSSLELGDSALYFCASSPGATGELFFGEGSRLTVL.

CDR3 in amino acids: CASSEVNTEAFF. CDR3 nucleotides: TGTGCCAGCAGTGAGGTGAACACTGAAGCTTTCTTT. The V and J genes are TRBV6-5 and TRBJ1-1, with no clear D. Germline CDR1 reads MNHEY; CDR2 reads SVGAGI. CDR3 length: 12 residues. V shed 5 bases and J shed 0 bases, with 4 bases lying between them.

V and J are TRBV6-6 and TRBJ2-2; D is perhaps TRBD2 (5 bases). CDR3 length: 14 residues. The germline V and J ends were trimmed by 2 bases and 6 bases, with 10 bases remaining between them. Germline loops: CDR1 MNHNY, CDR2 SVGAGI (reference sequence). In nucleotides, the CDR3 is TGTGCCAGCAGTTACCTACTAGTGTCCGGGGAGCTGTTTTTT. Translation: CASSYLLVSGELFF.

V usage is TRBV7-8 and J usage is TRBJ2-7; possible D gene TRBD1, 7 bases. Trimming cost V 5 bases and J 0 bases, with 14 bases left between them. CDR3 size: 15 residues. Germline-derived CDR1 and CDR2 are SGHVS and FQNEAQ. As DNA, the CDR3 is TGTGCCAGCAGCCCCCCAGGGGGGTACTCCTACGAGCAGTACTTC. Translation: CASSPPGGYSYEQYF.

The genes are TRBV5-1 and TRBJ2-7; weak D call: TRBD1 (5 bases). CDR1 SGHRS and CDR2 YFSETQ come from the germline V gene. This CDR3 is built from 15 residues. V lost 3 bases, J lost 0 bases, and 13 bases lay in between. CDR3 in DNA: TGCGCCAGCAGCTGGAACAGGCGGATCTCCTACGAGCAGTACTTC. Protein product: CASSWNRRISYEQYF.

The chain couples TRBV2 to TRBJ1-1; no firm D call. V shed 3 bases and J shed 2 bases, with 4 bases lying between them. The CDR3 has 12 amino acids. Germline V lookup: CDR1 SNHLY, CDR2 FYNNEI. CDR3 residues: CASSEGNTEAFF. The DNA of the CDR3 is TGTGCCAGCAGTGAGGGTAACACTGAAGCTTTCTTT.

This chain connects TRBV4-1 to TRBJ2-7; tentatively, D is TRBD2 (6 bases). Looked up from germline, CDR1 is MGHRA and CDR2 is YSYEKL. The CDR3 consists of 16 residues. V lost 2 bases, J lost 4 bases, and 18 bases lay in between. CDR3: CASSQQARGASYEQYF. The CDR3 DNA is TGCGCCAGCAGCCAACAAGCGCGGGGCGCGTCTTACGAGCAGTACTTC.

V usage is TRBV19 and J usage is TRBJ2-5, with D uncertain. The germline V gene encodes CDR1 LNHDA and CDR2 SQIVND (reference sequence). CDR3 size: 13 residues. The V and J ends lost 6 bases and 1 base respectively, with 9 bases between them. CDR3 sequence: CASSARGQETQYF. For the CDR3, the DNA is TGTGCCAGTAGCGCCCGTGGCCAAGAGACCCAGTACTTC.

The chain couples TRBV13 to TRBJ2-7; 8 bases are a match to TRBD2. Trimming removed 5 bases from V and 0 bases from J; junction bases left unmatched: 0. The germline CDR1 and CDR2 sequences are PRHDT and FYEKMQ (reference sequence). The CDR3 totals 13 residues. DNA for the CDR3: TGTGCCAGCAGCCGGGGGGGCTCCTACGAGCAGTACTTC. It translates to CASSRGGSYEQYF.

The chain recombines TRBV13 with TRBJ1-6; TRBD1 matches 7 bases. Losses at the gene ends were 5 bases for V and 0 bases for J; bases not matched to a gene: 13. The germline V gene encodes CDR1 PRHDT and CDR2 FYEKMQ (reference sequence). The length of the CDR3 is 19 residues. CDR3 nucleotide sequence: TGTGCCAGCAGCCAGAGTCGTGCGACAGGGAGCTCCTATAATTCACCCCTCCACTTT. Its protein product is CASSQSRATGSSYNSPLHF. Combining the CDR3 with reference TRBV13 and TRBJ1-6 gives the whole variable domain AAGVIQSPRHLIKEKRETATLKCYPIPRHDTVYWYQQGPGQDPQFLISFYEKMQSDKGSIPDRFSAQQFSDYHSELNMSSLELGDSALYFCASSQSRATGSSYNSPLHFGNGTRLTVT.

The chain joins TRBV7-2 to TRBJ2-3; D uncertain. Trimming stripped 5 bases from V and 5 bases from J, with 14 bases between. Germline V gene data show CDR1 as SGHTA and CDR2 as FQGNSA. The CDR3 covers 14 residues. The CDR3 coding sequence is TGTGCCAGCAGCCCGGCTGGGGAAATAGATACGCAGTATTTT. Protein product: CASSPAGEIDTQYF.

V and J are TRBV7-3 and TRBJ1-1; D is unclear. The CDR3 has 13 residues. V lost 3 bases and J lost 7, with 12 bases in between. CDR1 is SGHTA, CDR2 FQGTGA, per germline. The CDR3 sequence is CASSFDPVGEAFF. CDR3 DNA: TGTGCCAGCAGCTTCGATCCGGTTGGTGAAGCTTTCTTT.

This clone was counted only a few times. This sequence joins TRBV14 and TRBJ2-5, with 7 nucleotides matching TRBD1. V shed 1 base and J 5 bases; nucleotides not matched to a gene: 19. Germline-derived CDR1 and CDR2 are SGHDN and FVKESK. This CDR3 is built from 19 residues. The CDR3, as DNA: TGTGCCAGCAGCCAAGGAGACAGGGAAACGGTGATGCGATTCGAGACCCAGTACTTC. Translation gives CASSQGDRETVMRFETQYF. Full variable domain (missing parts from reference TRBV14 and TRBJ2-5): EAGVTQFPSHSVIEKGQTVTLRCDPISGHDNLYWYRRVMGKEIKFLLHFVKESKQDESGMPNNRFLAERTGGTYSTLKVQPAELEDSGVYFCASSQGDRETVMRFETQYFGPGTRLLVL.

V and J are TRBV2 and TRBJ2-2; no firm D call. The CDR3 is made up of 14 amino acids. Trimming left V 7 bases short and J 7 bases short, with 16 bases between. CDR1 is SNHLY, CDR2 FYNNEI, per germline. The CDR3 spells CASNPERGFGELFF. The CDR3 nucleotides read TGTGCCAGCAACCCTGAGAGAGGTTTCGGGGAGCTGTTTTTT.

This rearrangement joins TRBV4-1 to TRBJ2-1, with 10 nucleotides matching TRBD2. In germline, CDR1 is MGHRA, CDR2 YSYEKL. The J segment lost 2 bases and the V segment lost 10 bases, leaving 8 bases of the junction unmatched. The CDR3 covers 15 residues. The CDR3 loop reads CATASGGATYNEQFF. Here the CDR3 DNA reads TGCGCCACCGCCAGCGGGGGGGCCACCTACAATGAGCAGTTCTTC.

As to this clone: Different DNA sequences within this sample yield the same CDR3. The CDR3 DNA reads as TGTGCCAGCAGCTACGAGGGCGCTCAGCCCCAGCATTTT. Its protein is CASSYEGAQPQHF. The rearrangement links TRBV7-9 to TRBJ1-5; D is uncertain. This CDR3 contains 13 residues. CDR1 is SEHNR and CDR2 is FQNEAQ in the germline V gene (reference sequence). Trimming removed 4 bases from V and 6 bases from J, with 10 bases in between.

This rearrangement joins TRBV5-1 to TRBJ2-5; D is uncertain. The germline CDR1 and CDR2 sequences are SGHRS and YFSETQ. The germline V and J ends were trimmed by 7 bases and 5 bases, with 15 bases remaining between them. This CDR3 region has 13 residues. In DNA, the CDR3 is TGCGCCAGCCAGGAGTACCCCGAGGAGACCCAGTACTTC. Translating it yields CASQEYPEETQYF.

The genes are TRBV9 and TRBJ1-6, with D perhaps TRBD1 (6 bases). V was clipped by 3 bases and J by 11 bases, with 15 bases between them. The CDR3 sequence is 14 residues long. Germline V gene data show CDR1 as SGDLS and CDR2 as YYNGEE. CDR3 DNA sequence: TGTGCCAGCAGCGCACAGACCCAGGGGCCACCCCTCCACTTT. Translation: CASSAQTQGPPLHF.

The J gene is TRBJ2-1, the V gene TRBV9; D may be TRBD1 (5 bases). This CDR3 has 14 amino acids. Germline V gene data show CDR1 as SGDLS and CDR2 as YYNGEE. The V end lost 0 bases, the J end lost 7 bases, and 11 bases lay between the germline ends. The CDR3 region is CASSVVGSGNEQFF. Written as DNA, the CDR3 is TGTGCCAGCAGCGTAGTGGGTTCAGGGAATGAGCAGTTCTTC.

V usage is TRBV19 and J usage is TRBJ2-1; D gene ambiguous. The germline CDR1 and CDR2 sequences are LNHDA and SQIVND (reference sequence). Trimming removed 1 base at V and 5 bases at J, with 9 bases between. This CDR3 region has 14 residues. Here the CDR3 DNA reads TGTGCCAGTAGTATAGGGGCAGGTAACAATGAGCAGTTCTTC. Protein sequence: CASSIGAGNNEQFF.